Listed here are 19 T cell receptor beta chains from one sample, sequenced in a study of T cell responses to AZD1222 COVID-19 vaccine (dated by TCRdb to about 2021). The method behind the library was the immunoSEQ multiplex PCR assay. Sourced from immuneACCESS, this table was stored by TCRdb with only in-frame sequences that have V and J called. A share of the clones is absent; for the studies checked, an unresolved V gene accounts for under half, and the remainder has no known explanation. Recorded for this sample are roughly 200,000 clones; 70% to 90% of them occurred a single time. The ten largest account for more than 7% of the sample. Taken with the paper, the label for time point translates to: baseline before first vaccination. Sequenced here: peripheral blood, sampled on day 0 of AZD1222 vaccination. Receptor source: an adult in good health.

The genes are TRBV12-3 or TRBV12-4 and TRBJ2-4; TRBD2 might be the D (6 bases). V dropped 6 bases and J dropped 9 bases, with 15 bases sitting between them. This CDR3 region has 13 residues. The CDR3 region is CASSPGLSGIQYF. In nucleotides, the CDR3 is TGTGCCAGCAGCCCAGGACTTAGCGGCATTCAGTACTTC.

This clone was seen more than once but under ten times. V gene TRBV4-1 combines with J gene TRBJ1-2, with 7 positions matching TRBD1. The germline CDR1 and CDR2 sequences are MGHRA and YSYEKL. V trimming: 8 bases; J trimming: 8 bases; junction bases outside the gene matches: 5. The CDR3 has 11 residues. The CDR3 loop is CASVHRGGYTF. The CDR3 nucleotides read TGCGCCAGCGTTCACAGGGGAGGCTACACCTTC.

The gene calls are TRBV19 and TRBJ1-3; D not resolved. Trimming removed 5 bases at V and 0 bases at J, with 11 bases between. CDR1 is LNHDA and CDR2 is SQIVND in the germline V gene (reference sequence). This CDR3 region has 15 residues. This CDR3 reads CASSFSRLSGNTIYF. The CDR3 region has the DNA TGTGCCAGTAGTTTCAGCCGACTCTCTGGAAACACCATATATTTT.

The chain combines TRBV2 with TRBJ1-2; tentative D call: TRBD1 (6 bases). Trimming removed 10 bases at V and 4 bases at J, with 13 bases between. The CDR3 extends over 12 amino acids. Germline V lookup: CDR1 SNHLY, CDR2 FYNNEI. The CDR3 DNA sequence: TGTGCCACTACGACAGGCGGCTATGGCTACACCTTC. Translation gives CATTTGGYGYTF. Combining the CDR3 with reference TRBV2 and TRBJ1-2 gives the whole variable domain EPEVTQTPSHQVTQMGQEVILRCVPISNHLYFYWYRQILGQKVEFLVSFYNNEISEKSEIFDDQFSVERPDGSNFTLKIRSTKLEDSAMYFCATTTGGYGYTFGSGTRLTVV.

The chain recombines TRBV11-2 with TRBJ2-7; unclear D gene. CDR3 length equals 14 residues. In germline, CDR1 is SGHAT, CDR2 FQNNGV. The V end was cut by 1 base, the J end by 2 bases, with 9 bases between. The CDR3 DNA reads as TGTGCCAGCAGCTTAGCCGGCGGAGCCTACGAGCAGTACTTC. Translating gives CASSLAGGAYEQYF.

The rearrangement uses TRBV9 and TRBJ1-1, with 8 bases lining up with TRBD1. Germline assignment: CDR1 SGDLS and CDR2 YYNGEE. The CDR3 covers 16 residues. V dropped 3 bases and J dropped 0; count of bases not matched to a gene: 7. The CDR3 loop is CASSASGQGMNTEAFF. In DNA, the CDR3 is TGTGCCAGCAGCGCATCAGGACAGGGAATGAACACTGAAGCTTTCTTT.

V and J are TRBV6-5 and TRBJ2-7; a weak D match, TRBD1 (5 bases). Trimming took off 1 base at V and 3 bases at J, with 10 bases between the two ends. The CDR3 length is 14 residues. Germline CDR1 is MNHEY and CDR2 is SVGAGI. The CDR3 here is CASSYLGRVYEQYF. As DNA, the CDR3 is TGTGCCAGCAGTTACTTAGGCAGGGTCTACGAGCAGTACTTC.

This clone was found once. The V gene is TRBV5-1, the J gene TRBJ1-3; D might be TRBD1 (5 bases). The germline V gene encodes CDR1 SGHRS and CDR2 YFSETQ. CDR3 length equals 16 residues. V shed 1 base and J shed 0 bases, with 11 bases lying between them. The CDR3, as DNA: TGCGCCAGCAGCTTGTTGGGACTGATCTCTGGAAACACCATATATTTT. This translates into CASSLLGLISGNTIYF.

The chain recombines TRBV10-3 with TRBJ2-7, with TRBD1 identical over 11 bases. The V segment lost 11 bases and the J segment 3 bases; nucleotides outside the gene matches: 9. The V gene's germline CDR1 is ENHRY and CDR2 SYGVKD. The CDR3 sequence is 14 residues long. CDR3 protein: CASNPGQGGYEQYF. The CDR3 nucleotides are TGTGCCTCAAATCCGGGACAGGGGGGCTACGAGCAGTACTTC.

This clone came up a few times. Here the CDR3 DNA reads TGTGCCAGCAGCGGCCAGGAGAATTCTGGGGCCAACGTCCTGACTTTC. Protein sequence: CASSGQENSGANVLTF. V gene TRBV4-2 combines with J gene TRBJ2-6; D not resolved. The CDR3 is made up of 16 amino acids. Germline V gives CDR1 LGHNA, CDR2 YNFKEQ. V dropped 5 bases and J dropped 1 base, with 12 bases sitting between them.

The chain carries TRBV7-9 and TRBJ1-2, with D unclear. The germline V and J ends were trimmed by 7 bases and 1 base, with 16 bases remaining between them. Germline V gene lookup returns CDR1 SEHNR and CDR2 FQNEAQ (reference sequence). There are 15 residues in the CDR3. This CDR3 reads CASNRAEGSNYGYTF. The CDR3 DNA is TGTGCCAGCAACCGGGCCGAGGGCAGTAACTATGGCTACACCTTC.

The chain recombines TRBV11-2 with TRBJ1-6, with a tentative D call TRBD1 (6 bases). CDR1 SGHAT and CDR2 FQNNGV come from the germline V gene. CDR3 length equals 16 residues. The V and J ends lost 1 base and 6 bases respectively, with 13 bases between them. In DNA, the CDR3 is TGTGCCAGCAGCTTAGTCGCCGGACAGCTTAATTCACCCCTCCACTTT. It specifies CASSLVAGQLNSPLHF.

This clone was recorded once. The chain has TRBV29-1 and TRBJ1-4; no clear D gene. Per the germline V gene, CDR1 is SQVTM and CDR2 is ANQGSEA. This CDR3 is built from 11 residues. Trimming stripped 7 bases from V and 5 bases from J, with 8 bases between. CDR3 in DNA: TGCAGCGCCAGCACGAATGAAAAACTGTTTTTT. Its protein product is CSASTNEKLFF.

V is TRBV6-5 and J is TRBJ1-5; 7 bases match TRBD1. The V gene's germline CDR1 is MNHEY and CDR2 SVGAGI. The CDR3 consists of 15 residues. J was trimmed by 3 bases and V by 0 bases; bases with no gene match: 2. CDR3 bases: TGTGCCAGCAGTTACTCCAGGGGGTTCAATCAGCCCCAGCATTTT. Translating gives CASSYSRGFNQPQHF.

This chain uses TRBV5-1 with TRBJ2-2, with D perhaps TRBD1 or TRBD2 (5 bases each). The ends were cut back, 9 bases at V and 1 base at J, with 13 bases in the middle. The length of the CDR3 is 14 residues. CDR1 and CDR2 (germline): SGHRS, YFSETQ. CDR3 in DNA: TGCGCCACCCGGGACGTACGGAACACCGGGGAGCTGTTTTTT. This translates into CATRDVRNTGELFF.

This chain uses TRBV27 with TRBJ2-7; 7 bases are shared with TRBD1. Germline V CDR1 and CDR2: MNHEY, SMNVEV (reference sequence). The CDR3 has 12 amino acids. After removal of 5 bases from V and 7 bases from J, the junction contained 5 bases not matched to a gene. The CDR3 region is CASSEGQREQYF. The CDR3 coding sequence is TGTGCCAGCAGTGAGGGACAGAGAGAGCAGTACTTC.

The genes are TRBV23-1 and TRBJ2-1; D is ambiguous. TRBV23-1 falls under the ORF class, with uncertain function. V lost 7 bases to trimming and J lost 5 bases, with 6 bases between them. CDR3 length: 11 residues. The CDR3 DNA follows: TGCGCCAGCAAAGGTAACAATGAGCAGTTCTTC. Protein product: CASKGNNEQFF.

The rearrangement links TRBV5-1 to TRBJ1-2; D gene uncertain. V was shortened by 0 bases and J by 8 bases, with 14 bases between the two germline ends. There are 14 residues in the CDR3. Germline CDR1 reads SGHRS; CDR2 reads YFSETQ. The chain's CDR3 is CASSLAEGIRGYTF. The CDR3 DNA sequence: TGCGCCAGCAGCTTGGCCGAGGGTATTAGAGGCTACACCTTC.

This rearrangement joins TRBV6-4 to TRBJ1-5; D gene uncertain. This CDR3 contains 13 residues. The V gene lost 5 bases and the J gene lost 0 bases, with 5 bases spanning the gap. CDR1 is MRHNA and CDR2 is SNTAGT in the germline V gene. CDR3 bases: TGTGCCAGCAGTTCCGATAGCAATCAGCCCCAGCATTTT. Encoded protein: CASSSDSNQPQHF.